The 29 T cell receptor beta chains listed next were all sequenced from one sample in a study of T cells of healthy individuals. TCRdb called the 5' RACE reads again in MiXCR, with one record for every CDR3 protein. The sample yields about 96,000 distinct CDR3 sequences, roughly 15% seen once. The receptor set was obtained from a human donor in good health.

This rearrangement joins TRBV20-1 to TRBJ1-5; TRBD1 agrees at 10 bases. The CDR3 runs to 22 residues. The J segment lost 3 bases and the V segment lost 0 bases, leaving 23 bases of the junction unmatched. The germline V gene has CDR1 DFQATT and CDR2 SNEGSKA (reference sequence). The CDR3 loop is CSARDWWGPGTGAGVPNQPQHF. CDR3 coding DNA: TGCAGTGCTAGAGATTGGTGGGGTCCCGGGACAGGGGCGGGGGTTCCCAATCAGCCCCAGCATTTT.

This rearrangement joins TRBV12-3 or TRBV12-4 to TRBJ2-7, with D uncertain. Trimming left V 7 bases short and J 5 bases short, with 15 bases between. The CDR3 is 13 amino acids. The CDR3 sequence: CASTLQALDEQYF. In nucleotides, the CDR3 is TGTGCCAGCACCCTCCAAGCGTTGGACGAGCAGTACTTC.

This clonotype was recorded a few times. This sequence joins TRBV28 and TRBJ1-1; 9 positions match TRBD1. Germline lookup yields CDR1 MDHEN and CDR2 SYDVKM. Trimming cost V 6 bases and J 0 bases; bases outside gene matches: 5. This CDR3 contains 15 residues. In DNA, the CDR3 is TGTGCCAGCAGCCCCGGGACAGGGCTGAACACTGAAGCTTTCTTT. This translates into CASSPGTGLNTEAFF.

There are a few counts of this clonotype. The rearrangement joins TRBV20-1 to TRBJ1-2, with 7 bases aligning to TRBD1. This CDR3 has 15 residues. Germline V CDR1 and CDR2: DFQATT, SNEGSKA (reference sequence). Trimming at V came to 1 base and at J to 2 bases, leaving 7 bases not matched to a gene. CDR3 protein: CSARGGDRDNYGYTF. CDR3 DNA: TGCAGTGCTAGAGGGGGTGACAGGGACAACTATGGCTACACCTTC.

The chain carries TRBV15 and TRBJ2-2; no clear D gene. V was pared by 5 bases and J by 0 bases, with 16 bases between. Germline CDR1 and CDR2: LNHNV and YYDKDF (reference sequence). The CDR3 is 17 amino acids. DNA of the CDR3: TGTGCCACCAGCCCCCTGGTTGGGGATTCGAACACCGGGGAGCTGTTTTTT. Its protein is CATSPLVGDSNTGELFF.

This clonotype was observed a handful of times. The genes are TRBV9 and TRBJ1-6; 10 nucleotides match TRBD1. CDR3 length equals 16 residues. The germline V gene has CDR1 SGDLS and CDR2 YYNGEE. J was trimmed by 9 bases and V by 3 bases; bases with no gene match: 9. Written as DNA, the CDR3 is TGTGCCAGCAGCGCCCACGCGGGACAGGGGAGTTCACCCCTCCACTTT. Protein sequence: CASSAHAGQGSSPLHF.

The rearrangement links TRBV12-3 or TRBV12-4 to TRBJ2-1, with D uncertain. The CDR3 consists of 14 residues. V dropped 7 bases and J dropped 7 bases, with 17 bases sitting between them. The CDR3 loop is CASIHEALGNEQFF. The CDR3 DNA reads TGTGCCAGCATCCACGAAGCCCTAGGTAATGAGCAGTTCTTC.

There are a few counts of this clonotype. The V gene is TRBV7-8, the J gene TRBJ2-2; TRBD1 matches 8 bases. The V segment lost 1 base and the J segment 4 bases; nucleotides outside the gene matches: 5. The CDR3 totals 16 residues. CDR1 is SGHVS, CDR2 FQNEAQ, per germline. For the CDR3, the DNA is TGTGCCAGCAGCTTAGGACAGGGGCCTAGCACCGGGGAGCTGTTTTTT. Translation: CASSLGQGPSTGELFF.

The CDR3 here is CSARPAGGPWNEQFF. As DNA, the CDR3 is TGCAGTGCTAGACCAGCGGGAGGGCCTTGGAATGAGCAGTTCTTC. The chain is built from TRBV20-1 and TRBJ2-1; 10 nucleotides line up with TRBD2. V lost 2 bases to trimming and J lost 7 bases; unmatched junction nucleotides: 8. Germline CDR1 is DFQATT and CDR2 is SNEGSKA (reference sequence). The CDR3 consists of 15 residues.

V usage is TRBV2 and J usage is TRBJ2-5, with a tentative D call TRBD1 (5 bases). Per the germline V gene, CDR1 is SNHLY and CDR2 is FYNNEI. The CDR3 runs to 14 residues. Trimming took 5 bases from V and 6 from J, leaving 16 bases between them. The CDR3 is CASSPYDSVKTQYF. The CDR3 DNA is TGTGCCAGCAGTCCTTACGACAGTGTGAAGACCCAGTACTTC.

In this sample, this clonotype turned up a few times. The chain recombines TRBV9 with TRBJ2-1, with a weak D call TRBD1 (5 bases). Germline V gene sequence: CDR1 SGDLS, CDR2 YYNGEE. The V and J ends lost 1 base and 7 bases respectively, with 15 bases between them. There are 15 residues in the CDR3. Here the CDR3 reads CASSVLGQGWNEQFF. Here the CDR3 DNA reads TGTGCCAGCAGCGTATTGGGCCAGGGATGGAATGAGCAGTTCTTC. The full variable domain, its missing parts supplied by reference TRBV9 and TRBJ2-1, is DSGVTQTPKHLITATGQRVTLRCSPRSGDLSVYWYQQSLDQGLQFLIQYYNGEERAKGNILERFSAQQFPDLHSELNLSSLELGDSALYFCASSVLGQGWNEQFFGPGTRLTVL.

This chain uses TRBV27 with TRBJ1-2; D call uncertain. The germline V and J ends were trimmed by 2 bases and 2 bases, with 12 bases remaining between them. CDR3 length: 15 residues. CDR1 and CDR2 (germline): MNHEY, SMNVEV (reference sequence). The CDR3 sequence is CASSLGPGTNYGYTF. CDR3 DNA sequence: TGTGCCAGCAGTTTAGGTCCAGGAACAAACTATGGCTACACCTTC.

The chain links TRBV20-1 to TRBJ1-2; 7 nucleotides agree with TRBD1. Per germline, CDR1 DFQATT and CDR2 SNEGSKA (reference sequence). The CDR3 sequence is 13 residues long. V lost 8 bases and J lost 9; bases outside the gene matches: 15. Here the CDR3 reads CSSPHNRGESYTF. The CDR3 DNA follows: TGCAGTTCCCCACATAACAGGGGAGAGAGCTACACCTTC.

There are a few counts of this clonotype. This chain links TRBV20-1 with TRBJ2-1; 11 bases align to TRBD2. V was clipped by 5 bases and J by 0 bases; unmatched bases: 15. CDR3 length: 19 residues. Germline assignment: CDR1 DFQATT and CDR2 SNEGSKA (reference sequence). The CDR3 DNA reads TGCAGTGCTCCCTCGACTAGCGGGGCCACCCGGAGCTCCTACAATGAGCAGTTCTTC. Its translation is CSAPSTSGATRSSYNEQFF.

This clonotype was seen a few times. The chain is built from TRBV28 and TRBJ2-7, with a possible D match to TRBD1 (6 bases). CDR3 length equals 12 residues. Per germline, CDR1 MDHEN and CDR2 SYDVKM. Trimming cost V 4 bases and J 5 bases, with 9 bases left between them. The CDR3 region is CASSSSGDEQYF. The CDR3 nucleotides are TGTGCCAGCAGTTCGTCAGGGGACGAGCAGTACTTC. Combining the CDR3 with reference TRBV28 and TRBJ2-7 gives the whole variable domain DVKVTQSSRYLVKRTGEKVFLECVQDMDHENMFWYRQDPGLGLRLIYFSYDVKMKEKGDIPEGYSVSREKKERFSLILESASTNQTSMYLCASSSSGDEQYFGPGTRLTVT.

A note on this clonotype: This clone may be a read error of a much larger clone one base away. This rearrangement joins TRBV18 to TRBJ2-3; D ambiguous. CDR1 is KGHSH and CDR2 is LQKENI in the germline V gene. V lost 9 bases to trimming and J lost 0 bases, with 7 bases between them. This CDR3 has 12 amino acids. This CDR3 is CARSTSTDTQYF. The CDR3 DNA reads TGTGCCAGATCAACCAGCACAGATACGCAGTATTTT. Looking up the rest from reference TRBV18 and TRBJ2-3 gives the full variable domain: NAGVMQNPRHLVRRRGQEARLRCSPMKGHSHVYWYRQLPEEGLKFMVYLQKENIIDESGMPKERFSAEFPKEGPSILRIQQVVRGDSAAYFCARSTSTDTQYFGPGTRLTVL.

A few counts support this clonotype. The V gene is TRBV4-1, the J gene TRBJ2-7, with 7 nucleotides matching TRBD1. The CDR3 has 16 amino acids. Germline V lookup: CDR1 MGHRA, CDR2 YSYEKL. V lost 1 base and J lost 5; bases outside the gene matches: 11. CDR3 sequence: CASSQADRYRGDEQYF. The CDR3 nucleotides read TGCGCCAGCAGCCAAGCGGACAGGTACCGGGGAGACGAGCAGTACTTC.

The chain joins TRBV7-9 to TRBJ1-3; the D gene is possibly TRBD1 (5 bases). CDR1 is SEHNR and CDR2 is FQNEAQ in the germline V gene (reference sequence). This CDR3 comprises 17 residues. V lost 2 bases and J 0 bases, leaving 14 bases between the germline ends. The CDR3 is CASSLFYRTNSGNTIYF. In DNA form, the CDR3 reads TGTGCCAGCAGCTTATTTTACAGGACAAACTCTGGAAACACCATATATTTT.

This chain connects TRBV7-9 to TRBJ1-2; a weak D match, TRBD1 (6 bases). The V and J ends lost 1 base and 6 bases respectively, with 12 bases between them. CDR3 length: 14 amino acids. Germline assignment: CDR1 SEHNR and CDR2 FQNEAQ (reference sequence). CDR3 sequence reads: CASSLGGGRDGYTF. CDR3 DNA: TGTGCCAGCAGCTTAGGAGGGGGGCGTGATGGCTACACCTTC.

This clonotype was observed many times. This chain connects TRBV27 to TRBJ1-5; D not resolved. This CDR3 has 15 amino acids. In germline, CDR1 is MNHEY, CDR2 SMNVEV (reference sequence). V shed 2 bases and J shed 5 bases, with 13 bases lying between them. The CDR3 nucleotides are TGTGCCAGCAGTTTAAGAAGGCCCGTCGATCAGCCCCAGCATTTT. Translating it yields CASSLRRPVDQPQHF.

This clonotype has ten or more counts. DNA of the CDR3: TGTGCCAGCAGCCTGGAGAGGGGATCAGATACGCAGTATTTT. It yields the protein CASSLERGSDTQYF. V usage is TRBV14 and J usage is TRBJ2-3; D may correspond to TRBD1 or TRBD2 (5 bases each). The germline CDR1 and CDR2 sequences are SGHDN and FVKESK. V lost 4 bases and J lost 4, with 12 bases in between. This CDR3 contains 14 residues.

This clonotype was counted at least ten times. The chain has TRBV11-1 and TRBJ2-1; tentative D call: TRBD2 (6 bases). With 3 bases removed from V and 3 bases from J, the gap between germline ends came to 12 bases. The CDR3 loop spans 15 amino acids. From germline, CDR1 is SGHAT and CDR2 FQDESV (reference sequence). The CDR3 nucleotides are TGTGCCAGCAGCTTGACGGGGGTTGACTACAATGAGCAGTTCTTC. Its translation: CASSLTGVDYNEQFF.

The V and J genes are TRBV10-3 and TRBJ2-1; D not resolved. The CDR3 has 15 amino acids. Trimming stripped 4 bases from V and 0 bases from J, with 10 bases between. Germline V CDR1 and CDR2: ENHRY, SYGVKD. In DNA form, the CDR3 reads TGTGCCATCAGTGGAACAGTAAGCTCCTACAATGAGCAGTTCTTC. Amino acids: CAISGTVSSYNEQFF.

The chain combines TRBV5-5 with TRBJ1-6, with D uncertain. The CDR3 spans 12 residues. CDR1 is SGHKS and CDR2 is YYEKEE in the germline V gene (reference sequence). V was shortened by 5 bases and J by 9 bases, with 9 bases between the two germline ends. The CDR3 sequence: CASSLSVSPLHF. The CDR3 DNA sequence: TGTGCCAGCAGTCTTTCCGTTTCACCCCTCCACTTT.

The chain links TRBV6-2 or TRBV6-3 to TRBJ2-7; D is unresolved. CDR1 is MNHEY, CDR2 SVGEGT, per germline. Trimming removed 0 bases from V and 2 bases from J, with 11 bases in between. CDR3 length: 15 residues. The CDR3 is CASSYSPVVAYEQYF. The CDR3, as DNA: TGTGCCAGCAGTTACTCCCCCGTCGTGGCCTACGAGCAGTACTTC.

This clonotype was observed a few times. CDR3 region: CSALDGQGASQPQHF. The DNA of the CDR3 is TGCAGTGCTCTTGACGGACAGGGGGCAAGTCAGCCCCAGCATTTT. The chain employs TRBV20-1 and TRBJ1-5, with 11 bases identical to TRBD1. The CDR3 totals 15 residues. The trim removed 5 bases at V and 6 bases at J, leaving 9 bases unmatched. Germline CDR1 reads DFQATT; CDR2 reads SNEGSKA (reference sequence).

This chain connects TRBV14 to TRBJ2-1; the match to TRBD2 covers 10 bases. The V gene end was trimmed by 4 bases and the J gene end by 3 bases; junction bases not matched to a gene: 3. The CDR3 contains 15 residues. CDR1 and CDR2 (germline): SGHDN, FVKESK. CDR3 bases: TGTGCCAGCAGCCCCTTAGCGGGAGGCTACAATGAGCAGTTCTTC. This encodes CASSPLAGGYNEQFF. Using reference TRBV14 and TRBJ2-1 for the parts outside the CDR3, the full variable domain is EAGVTQFPSHSVIEKGQTVTLRCDPISGHDNLYWYRRVMGKEIKFLLHFVKESKQDESGMPNNRFLAERTGGTYSTLKVQPAELEDSGVYFCASSPLAGGYNEQFFGPGTRLTVL.

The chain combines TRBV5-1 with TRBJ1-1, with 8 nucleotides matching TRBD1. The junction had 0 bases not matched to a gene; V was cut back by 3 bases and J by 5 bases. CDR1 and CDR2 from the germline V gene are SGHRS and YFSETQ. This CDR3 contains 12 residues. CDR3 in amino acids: CASSWTGTEAFF. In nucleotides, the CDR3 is TGCGCCAGCAGCTGGACAGGGACTGAAGCTTTCTTT.

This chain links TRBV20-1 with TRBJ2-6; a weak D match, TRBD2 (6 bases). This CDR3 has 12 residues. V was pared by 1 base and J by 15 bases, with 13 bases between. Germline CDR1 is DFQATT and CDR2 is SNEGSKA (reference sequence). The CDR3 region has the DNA TGCAGTGCTAGAGGGCAGCCCGGGGGCCTGACTTTC. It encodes CSARGQPGGLTF.